A selection of T cell receptor beta chains follows, all from one sample in a study of blood T cell repertoires in COVID-19. Profiling relied on immunoSEQ multiplex PCR, and the TCRdb table lists in-frame clones only, not all of them. Among some 260,000 clones listed, approximately 89% were seen once. The sequenced material came from peripheral blood. Receptors were obtained from a woman in her 70s with COVID-19, enrolled during active disease. Both conserved end residues are part of each CDR3. A D gene is named only where the DNA matches it firmly. The size of a clone is reported for some rows only, either as once, few or many, or as a class for expanded clones.

clone size,D gene,J gene,V gene,CDR3 DNA,CDR3 protein
-,TRBD1,TRBJ1-5,TRBV4-3,TGCGCCAGCAGCCAAGAGGACAGGGAACCCAATCAGCCCCAGCATTTT,CASSQEDREPNQPQHF
-,-,TRBJ2-6,TRBV4-3,TGCGCCAGCAGCCATGGGAGCTCTGGGGCCAACGTCCTGACTTTC,CASSHGSSGANVLTF
-,-,TRBJ2-7,TRBV6-5,TGTGCCAGCAGCTTAGACTGGGTCAGCTCCTACGAGCAGTACTTC,CASSLDWVSSYEQYF
-,-,TRBJ2-5,TRBV19,TGTGCCAGTAACTACAGGGTGGGGGTACAGACCCAGTACTTC,CASNYRVGVQTQYF
-,TRBD1,TRBJ2-7,TRBV5-5,TGTGCCAGCAGCTTGACAGGGGCCTACGAGCAGTACTTC,CASSLTGAYEQYF
few,TRBD1,TRBJ2-1,TRBV7-3,TGTGCCAGCAGCTTTCAACAGGGGGCGGAGGAGCAGTTCTTC,CASSFQQGAEEQFF
-,-,TRBJ2-3,TRBV11-3,TGTGCCAGCAGCCTGTTGACTAGCACAGATACGCAGTATTTT,CASSLLTSTDTQYF
-,TRBD2,TRBJ2-5,TRBV19,TGTGCCAGTAAAACTAGCGGAAAAGAGACCCAGTACTTC,CASKTSGKETQYF
few,TRBD1,TRBJ1-5,TRBV19,TGTGCCAGTAGGACCGGACAGGGAGATCAGCCCCAGCATTTT,CASRTGQGDQPQHF
-,-,TRBJ1-2,TRBV29-1,TGCAGCGTTGAAGATGGGGCAGGGTCCGGCTACACCTTC,CSVEDGAGSGYTF
-,TRBD2,TRBJ2-1,TRBV27,TGTGCCAGCAGTTTAGTCGGGACTAGCGGGAGGGGGGTTTACAATGAGCAGTTCTTC,CASSLVGTSGRGVYNEQFF
-,TRBD1,TRBJ1-2,TRBV27,TGTGCCAGCAGTTTATCGGGACAGGGGGACGGCTACACCTTC,CASSLSGQGDGYTF
-,-,TRBJ1-1,TRBV10-3,TGTGCCATCAGTGATCGGCAGGGCATAACTGAAGCTTTCTTT,CAISDRQGITEAFF
-,TRBD2,TRBJ2-3,TRBV5-1,TGCGCCAGCAGCTTGTGGACTAGCGGGAGTAGCACAGATACGCAGTATTTT,CASSLWTSGSSTDTQYF
-,-,TRBJ1-2,TRBV3-1/TRBV3-2,TGTGCCAGCAACAACAGGGACCACTATGGCTACACCTTC,CASNNRDHYGYTF
-,TRBD2,TRBJ2-1,TRBV6-1,TGTGCCAGCAGTGAACGTTGGGGGGAGGGCCGCTACAATGAGCAGTTCTTC,CASSERWGEGRYNEQFF
-,TRBD1,TRBJ1-1,TRBV7-9,TGTGCCAGCAGCTTACTACTGGGGACAGTTGAAGCTTTCTTT,CASSLLLGTVEAFF
-,TRBD1,TRBJ1-1,TRBV15,TGTGCCACCAGCAGAGTCTATGGACAGGGGGGTACTGAAGCTTTCTTT,CATSRVYGQGGTEAFF
-,-,TRBJ2-2,TRBV7-2,TGTGCCAGCAGCTTTTCCGGGAGACCGGGCACCGGGGAGCTGTTTTTT,CASSFSGRPGTGELFF
-,-,TRBJ2-5,TRBV21-1,TGTGCCAGCAGCTCCTCAAGGGGGACTAGCGGGAGGGGAGAGACCCAGTACTTC,CASSSSRGTSGRGETQYF
-,TRBD2,TRBJ2-3,TRBV12-5,TGTGCTAGTGGTACGGGACTAGCGGGAGGAGATACGCAGTATTTT,CASGTGLAGGDTQYF
-,TRBD1,TRBJ2-7,TRBV10-3,TGTGCCATCAGTGAGTCGGGCAGGGGGAAGTACGAGCAGTACTTC,CAISESGRGKYEQYF
-,-,TRBJ2-1,TRBV19,TGTGCCTCTAGGAGGGTCGATGAGCAGTTCTTC,CASRRVDEQFF
-,TRBD2,TRBJ2-1,TRBV6-4,TGTGCCAGCGGGTTGATAGCGGGCCCTCAAAATGAGCAGTTCTTC,CASGLIAGPQNEQFF
-,-,TRBJ2-2,TRBV28,TGTGCCAGCGGAGGTTCCGCGAACACCGGGGAGCTGTTTTTT,CASGGSANTGELFF
-,-,TRBJ2-1,TRBV14,TGTGCCAGCAGCCAAAGGAGGGACAGCTTATACAATGAGCAGTTCTTC,CASSQRRDSLYNEQFF
-,-,TRBJ2-7,TRBV28,TGTGCCAGCAGTCCCCGGGGAGCAGGGGCCTACGAGCAGTACTTC,CASSPRGAGAYEQYF
-,-,TRBJ1-4,TRBV30,TGTGCCTGGAACCCGGTTACTAATGAAAAACTGTTTTTT,CAWNPVTNEKLFF
-,-,TRBJ1-6,TRBV28,TGTGCCGGGGCGCGGACAGCTAATAATTCACCCCTCCACTTT,CAGARTANNSPLHF
-,TRBD2,TRBJ2-1,TRBV6-5,TGTGCCAGCACGCCTAGCGGATACAATGAGCAGTTCTTC,CASTPSGYNEQFF
-,TRBD1,TRBJ2-7,TRBV28,TGTGCCAGCAGTTTATCAGGGTTTGGACAGGGTATCGGCGAGCAGTACTTC,CASSLSGFGQGIGEQYF
-,TRBD1,TRBJ1-6,TRBV2,TGTGCCAGCAGACGGCCTACAGGGGGCCTCGGGTCACCCCTCCACTTT,CASRRPTGGLGSPLHF
few,TRBD2,TRBJ2-1,TRBV10-2,TGCGCCAGCAGTGAGAGGGGACTAGCGGAATACAATGAGCAGTTCTTC,CASSERGLAEYNEQFF
-,-,TRBJ2-1,TRBV11-3,TGTGCCAGCAGCTTAGGAAGGGCGGGGCAAGGGCATGAGCAGTTCTTC,CASSLGRAGQGHEQFF
-,TRBD1,TRBJ2-7,TRBV5-1,TGCGCCAGCAGCTGGGACAGGGGCCCTTACGAGCAGTACTTC,CASSWDRGPYEQYF
-,-,TRBJ1-6,TRBV12-5,TGTGCTAGTGGTTTGGAGCAGGCTTCACCCCTCCACTTT,CASGLEQASPLHF
-,-,TRBJ2-1,TRBV28,TGTGCCAGCAGTTTGCCGGTTCTCAATGAGCAGTTCTTC,CASSLPVLNEQFF
-,TRBD1,TRBJ2-1,TRBV5-1,TGCGCCAGCAGCCTACCAGGGGGCTCCTACAATGAGCAGTTCTTC,CASSLPGGSYNEQFF
-,TRBD1,TRBJ1-2,TRBV5-5,TGTGCCAGCAGCTTGGATTTGACAGGGGTCGGCTACACCTTC,CASSLDLTGVGYTF
-,TRBD1,TRBJ2-5,TRBV6-2/TRBV6-3,TGTGCCAGCAGTAGTGACAGGGTCCAAGAGACCCAGTACTTC,CASSSDRVQETQYF